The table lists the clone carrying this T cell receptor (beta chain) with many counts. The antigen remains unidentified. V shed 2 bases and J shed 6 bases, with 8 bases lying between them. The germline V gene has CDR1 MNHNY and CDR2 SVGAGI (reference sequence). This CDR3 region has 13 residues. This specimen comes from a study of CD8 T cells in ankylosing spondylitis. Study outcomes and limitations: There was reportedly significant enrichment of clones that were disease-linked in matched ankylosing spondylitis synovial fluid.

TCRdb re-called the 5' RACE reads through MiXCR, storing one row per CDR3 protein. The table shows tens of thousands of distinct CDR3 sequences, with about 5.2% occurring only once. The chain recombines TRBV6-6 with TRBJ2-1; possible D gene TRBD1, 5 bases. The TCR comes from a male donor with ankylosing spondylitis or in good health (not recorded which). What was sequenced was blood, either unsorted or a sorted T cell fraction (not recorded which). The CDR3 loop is CASSYQGSNEQFF. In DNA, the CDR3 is TGTGCCAGCAGTTACCAGGGAAGCAATGAGCAGTTCTTC.